Below, 10 T cell receptor beta chains from the same sample are listed, as sequenced in a study of tumor and adjacent non-tumor tissue in lung cancer. The library came from three nested PCR rounds adapted from ARM-PCR protocols. One entry per CDR3 protein, called by TCRdb with MiXCR from the multiplex PCR reads. The profile shows over 130,000 distinct CDR3 sequences, about 71% of them singletons. RNA was extracted from bulk tissue without any cell sorting. Specimen: lung tumor tissue. The receptors here all came from a man aged 60-69 years with small cell lung cancer.

Concerning this clonotype: Given a much more abundant clone one base away, this may be a read error. This rearrangement joins TRBV14 to TRBJ2-3; D possibly matches TRBD1 or TRBD2 (5 bases each). CDR1 is SGHDN and CDR2 is FVKESK in the germline V gene. The CDR3 runs 17 residues. Here the CDR3 DNA reads TGTGCCAGCAACCAAGATCCGCCGGGGCGGATAACAGATACGCAGTATTTT. Translation: CASNQDPPGRITDTQYF.

The rearrangement joins TRBV20-1 to TRBJ2-3, with unresolved D. Germline loops: CDR1 DFQATT, CDR2 SNEGSKA (reference sequence). V lost 1 base and J 1 base, leaving 18 bases between the germline ends. The CDR3 has 17 residues. CDR3: CSARVHDLGPRTDTQYF. The CDR3 DNA follows: TGCAGTGCTAGAGTTCATGACCTCGGACCGCGCACAGATACGCAGTATTTT.

Remarks on this clonotype: This may stem from a read error, because a much larger clone lies one nucleotide away. The genes are TRBV29-1 and TRBJ1-5, with D maybe TRBD1 (5 bases). Germline-derived CDR1 and CDR2 are SQVTM and ANQGSEA. Trimming pared 5 bases from V and 0 bases from J, leaving 8 bases between. The CDR3 is 13 amino acids. The CDR3 loop reads CSVLTGSNQPQHF. DNA of the CDR3: TGCAGCGTTCTCACAGGTAGCAATCAGCCCCAGCATTTT.

This clonotype came up many times. The rearrangement uses TRBV28 and TRBJ2-7; TRBD1 matches at 11 bases. The CDR3 is 15 residues long. The germline CDR1 and CDR2 sequences are MDHEN and SYDVKM. V shed 6 bases and J 5 bases; nucleotides not matched to a gene: 9. CDR3 sequence reads: CASRGPGQGEDEQYF. In DNA form, the CDR3 reads TGTGCCAGCAGAGGTCCGGGACAGGGGGAAGACGAGCAGTACTTC.

Remarks on this clonotype: The CDR3 end shows no conserved phenylalanine or tryptophan, and so a read error is likely. The J gene is TRBJ2-1, the V gene TRBV11-2, with 9 bases identical to TRBD2. This CDR3 comprises 16 residues. Germline lookup yields CDR1 SGHAT and CDR2 FQNNGV. The CDR3: CVSSLTLTSGYNEQFS. The DNA of the CDR3 is TGTGTCAGCAGCTTAACACTGACTAGCGGTTACAATGAGCAGTTCTCC.

The rearrangement links TRBV28 to TRBJ2-1; 10 bases agree with TRBD1. Per germline, CDR1 MDHEN and CDR2 SYDVKM. Trimming at V came to 4 bases and at J to 0 bases, leaving 6 bases not matched to a gene. The CDR3 is 17 amino acids. The CDR3 nucleotides read TGTGCCAGCAGTTCAGACAGGGGGCGAGGCTCCTACAATGAGCAGTTCTTC. The encoded protein is CASSSDRGRGSYNEQFF.

The chain combines TRBV20-1 with TRBJ1-1; tentatively, D is TRBD1 (6 bases). The CDR3 has 12 amino acids. Trimming left V 5 bases short and J 1 base short, with 8 bases between. Germline V gene lookup returns CDR1 DFQATT and CDR2 SNEGSKA (reference sequence). The CDR3 spells CSAGGPNTEAFF. CDR3 coding DNA: TGCAGTGCTGGGGGGCCGAACACTGAAGCTTTCTTT.

Worth noting for this clonotype: A read error is likely, as this CDR3 ends without the conserved phenylalanine or tryptophan. The chain is built from TRBV20-1 and TRBJ2-1; 7 nucleotides line up with TRBD2. Germline V CDR1 and CDR2: DFQATT, SNEGSKA (reference sequence). CDR3 length: 12 amino acids. The CDR3 loop reads CSAGTREDEQFI. In DNA form, the CDR3 reads TGCAGTGCTGGGACCCGGGAGGATGAACAGTTCATC.

Points on this clonotype: Here the CDR3 omits its conserved ending phenylalanine or tryptophan, so a read error is the likely source. V and J are TRBV11-1 and TRBJ1-3, with no clear D. This CDR3 contains 15 residues. Germline V CDR1 and CDR2: SGHAT, FQDESV (reference sequence). This chain's CDR3 is CVSSPTVGVVSTIYL. In DNA, the CDR3 is TGTGTCAGCAGCCCAACGGTTGGAGTTGTTTCCACCATATATCTT.

V and J are TRBV20-1 and TRBJ1-2, with unresolved D. The CDR3 covers 15 residues. V shed 2 bases and J shed 3 bases, with 16 bases lying between them. CDR1 and CDR2 from the germline V gene are DFQATT and SNEGSKA (reference sequence). In DNA form, the CDR3 reads TGCAGTGCTAGAACACGGACCCGGGAGGACTATGGCTACACCTTC. Translating gives CSARTRTREDYGYTF.